This passage covers 11 T cell receptor beta chains from one sample sequenced in a study of T cell responses to AZD1222 COVID-19 vaccine. Assay used: immunoSEQ multiplex PCR; TCRdb lists only in-frame clones, some missing. The repertoire has roughly 130,000 clones, around 94% of them found once; the top ten carry around 6.6%. The sequencing used peripheral blood, collected on day 0 of AZD1222 vaccination. These receptors were collected from an adult in good health.

The chain is built from TRBV30 and TRBJ2-6; D call uncertain. The CDR3 has 16 residues. Germline V gene sequence: CDR1 GTSNPN, CDR2 SVGIG (reference sequence). Trimming took off 4 bases at V and 0 bases at J, with 13 bases between the two ends. The CDR3 region has the DNA TGTGCCTGGAAGCCCCAGGTCTTCTCTGGGGCCAACGTCCTGACTTTC. Its translation is CAWKPQVFSGANVLTF.

This chain uses TRBV5-4 with TRBJ2-7; TRBD1 agrees at 9 bases. Per germline, CDR1 SGHNT and CDR2 YYREEE (reference sequence). The CDR3 totals 16 residues. V shed 4 bases and J 6 bases; nucleotides not matched to a gene: 14. The CDR3 spells CASSATGGLSDLEQYF. Written as DNA, the CDR3 is TGTGCCAGCAGCGCCACAGGGGGCCTTTCTGACCTCGAGCAGTACTTC.

This clone was recorded only once. The chain recombines TRBV7-6 with TRBJ2-5; a possible D gene is TRBD2 (6 bases). The germline V gene encodes CDR1 SGHVS and CDR2 FNYEAQ. The CDR3 totals 15 residues. Trimming stripped 3 bases from V and 0 bases from J, with 11 bases between. The chain's CDR3 is CASSFLVADQETQYF. In DNA form, the CDR3 reads TGTGCCAGCAGCTTTCTGGTAGCGGACCAAGAGACCCAGTACTTC.

The chain links TRBV7-9 to TRBJ1-5; 7 bases agree with TRBD1. CDR3 size: 14 residues. After removal of 5 bases from V and 6 bases from J, the junction contained 7 bases not matched to a gene. Germline assignment: CDR1 SEHNR and CDR2 FQNEAQ (reference sequence). The DNA of the CDR3 is TGTGCCAGCAGCCGGGACAGTTCGATTCAGCCCCAGCATTTT. Translation: CASSRDSSIQPQHF. Drawing the rest from reference TRBV7-9 and TRBJ1-5, the complete variable domain is DTGVSQNPRHKITKRGQNVTFRCDPISEHNRLYWYRQTLGQGPEFLTYFQNEAQLEKSRLLSDRFSAERPKGSFSTLEIQRTEQGDSAMYLCASSRDSSIQPQHFGDGTRLSIL.

The rearrangement links TRBV7-9 to TRBJ2-7; no firm D call. Germline CDR1 SEHNR, CDR2 FQNEAQ (reference sequence). Trimming shortened V by 4 bases and J by 5 bases, and 18 bases separated the two germline ends. There are 15 residues in the CDR3. This CDR3 is CASSSTEAAINEQYF. In DNA form, the CDR3 reads TGTGCCAGCAGCTCCACCGAGGCGGCAATCAACGAGCAGTACTTC.

This clone was seen at least ten times. The J gene is TRBJ2-7, the V gene TRBV7-2; D gene unclear. CDR1 is SGHTA and CDR2 is FQGNSA in the germline V gene. This CDR3 comprises 16 residues. The V end was cut by 6 bases, the J end by 3 bases, with 21 bases between. CDR3 sequence reads: CASRTSPNLRVYEQYF. The CDR3 DNA reads TGTGCCAGCAGAACCTCCCCAAACCTGAGAGTCTACGAGCAGTACTTC.

The chain combines TRBV29-1 with TRBJ2-2; possibly TRBD1 for D (6 bases). The CDR3 sequence is 15 residues long. Germline CDR1 SQVTM, CDR2 ANQGSEA. V was clipped by 2 bases and J by 0 bases, with 10 bases between them. CDR3 sequence reads: CSVEIGGANTGELFF. DNA of the CDR3: TGCAGCGTTGAAATAGGGGGTGCGAACACCGGGGAGCTGTTTTTT.

This chain links TRBV28 with TRBJ1-6; 8 bases map to TRBD1. From germline, CDR1 is MDHEN and CDR2 SYDVKM. The V gene end was trimmed by 7 bases and the J gene end by 9 bases; junction bases not matched to a gene: 5. The CDR3 totals 13 residues. CDR3 in DNA: TGTGCCAGCACCCCAGACAGGGGTTCACCCCTCCACTTT. It codes for CASTPDRGSPLHF. The whole variable domain, remainder taken from reference TRBV28 and TRBJ1-6, is DVKVTQSSRYLVKRTGEKVFLECVQDMDHENMFWYRQDPGLGLRLIYFSYDVKMKEKGDIPEGYSVSREKKERFSLILESASTNQTSMYLCASTPDRGSPLHFGNGTRLTVT.

The chain recombines TRBV27 with TRBJ2-4; 9 bases agree with TRBD1. V lost 2 bases, J lost 6 bases, and 8 bases stayed unmatched. CDR1 and CDR2 (germline): MNHEY, SMNVEV (reference sequence). There are 16 residues in the CDR3. The CDR3 here is CASSLGTGSVRNIQYF. CDR3 nucleotide sequence: TGTGCCAGCAGTTTAGGGACAGGGTCGGTGAGAAACATTCAGTACTTC.

V and J are TRBV12-5 and TRBJ2-5, with 10 bases fitting TRBD1. The CDR3 consists of 13 residues. CDR1 is LGHNT, CDR2 FRNRAP, per germline. Trimming at V came to 7 bases and at J to 6 bases, leaving 5 bases not matched to a gene. CDR3 protein: CASAPGQGKTQYF. CDR3 DNA sequence: TGTGCTAGTGCCCCGGGACAGGGGAAGACCCAGTACTTC.

V is TRBV5-1 and J is TRBJ1-1; D gene ambiguous. V was clipped by 0 bases and J by 1 base, with 7 bases between them. The germline CDR1 and CDR2 sequences are SGHRS and YFSETQ. This CDR3 comprises 14 residues. This CDR3 is CASSLGLRNTEAFF. The CDR3 nucleotides are TGCGCCAGCAGCTTGGGCCTCAGGAACACTGAAGCTTTCTTT.